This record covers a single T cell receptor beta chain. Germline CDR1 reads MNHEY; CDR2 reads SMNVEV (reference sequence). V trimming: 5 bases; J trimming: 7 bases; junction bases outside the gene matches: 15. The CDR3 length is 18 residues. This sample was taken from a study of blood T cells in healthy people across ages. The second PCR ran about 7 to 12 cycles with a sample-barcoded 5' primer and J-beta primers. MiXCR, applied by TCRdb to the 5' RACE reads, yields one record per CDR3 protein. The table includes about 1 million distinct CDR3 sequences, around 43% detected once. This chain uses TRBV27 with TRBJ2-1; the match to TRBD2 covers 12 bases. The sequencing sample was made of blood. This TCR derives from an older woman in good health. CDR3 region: CASSPSRSLAGGLNEQFF. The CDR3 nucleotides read TGTGCCAGCAGTCCCAGCCGAAGCCTAGCGGGAGGGCTTAATGAGCAGTTCTTC.